This T cell receptor (beta chain) was captured by sequencing in a study of OX40 agonist ivuxolimab in advanced cancers. Some clones are missing from TCRdb's copy, which holds only in-frame ones; the method was immunoSEQ multiplex PCR. This sample carries 55,000 to 70,000 clones, about 84% of them seen once, and the ten largest clones take approximately 2.6%. This CDR3 is built from 14 residues. Trimming left V 4 bases short and J 8 bases short, with 15 bases between. Germline-derived CDR1 and CDR2 are SGDLS and YYNGEE. The chain joins TRBV9 to TRBJ1-4; a weak D match, TRBD1 (5 bases). The sample consisted of CD4+ or CD8+ T cells sorted from blood, taken in a trial of the OX40 agonist ivuxolimab. The TCR originated in an adult with an advanced solid tumor such as melanoma, head and neck, liver or kidney cancer. The CDR3 reads CASSPGGLWEKLFF. The CDR3 DNA follows: TGTGCCAGCAGCCCCGGGGGTCTATGGGAAAAACTGTTTTTT.